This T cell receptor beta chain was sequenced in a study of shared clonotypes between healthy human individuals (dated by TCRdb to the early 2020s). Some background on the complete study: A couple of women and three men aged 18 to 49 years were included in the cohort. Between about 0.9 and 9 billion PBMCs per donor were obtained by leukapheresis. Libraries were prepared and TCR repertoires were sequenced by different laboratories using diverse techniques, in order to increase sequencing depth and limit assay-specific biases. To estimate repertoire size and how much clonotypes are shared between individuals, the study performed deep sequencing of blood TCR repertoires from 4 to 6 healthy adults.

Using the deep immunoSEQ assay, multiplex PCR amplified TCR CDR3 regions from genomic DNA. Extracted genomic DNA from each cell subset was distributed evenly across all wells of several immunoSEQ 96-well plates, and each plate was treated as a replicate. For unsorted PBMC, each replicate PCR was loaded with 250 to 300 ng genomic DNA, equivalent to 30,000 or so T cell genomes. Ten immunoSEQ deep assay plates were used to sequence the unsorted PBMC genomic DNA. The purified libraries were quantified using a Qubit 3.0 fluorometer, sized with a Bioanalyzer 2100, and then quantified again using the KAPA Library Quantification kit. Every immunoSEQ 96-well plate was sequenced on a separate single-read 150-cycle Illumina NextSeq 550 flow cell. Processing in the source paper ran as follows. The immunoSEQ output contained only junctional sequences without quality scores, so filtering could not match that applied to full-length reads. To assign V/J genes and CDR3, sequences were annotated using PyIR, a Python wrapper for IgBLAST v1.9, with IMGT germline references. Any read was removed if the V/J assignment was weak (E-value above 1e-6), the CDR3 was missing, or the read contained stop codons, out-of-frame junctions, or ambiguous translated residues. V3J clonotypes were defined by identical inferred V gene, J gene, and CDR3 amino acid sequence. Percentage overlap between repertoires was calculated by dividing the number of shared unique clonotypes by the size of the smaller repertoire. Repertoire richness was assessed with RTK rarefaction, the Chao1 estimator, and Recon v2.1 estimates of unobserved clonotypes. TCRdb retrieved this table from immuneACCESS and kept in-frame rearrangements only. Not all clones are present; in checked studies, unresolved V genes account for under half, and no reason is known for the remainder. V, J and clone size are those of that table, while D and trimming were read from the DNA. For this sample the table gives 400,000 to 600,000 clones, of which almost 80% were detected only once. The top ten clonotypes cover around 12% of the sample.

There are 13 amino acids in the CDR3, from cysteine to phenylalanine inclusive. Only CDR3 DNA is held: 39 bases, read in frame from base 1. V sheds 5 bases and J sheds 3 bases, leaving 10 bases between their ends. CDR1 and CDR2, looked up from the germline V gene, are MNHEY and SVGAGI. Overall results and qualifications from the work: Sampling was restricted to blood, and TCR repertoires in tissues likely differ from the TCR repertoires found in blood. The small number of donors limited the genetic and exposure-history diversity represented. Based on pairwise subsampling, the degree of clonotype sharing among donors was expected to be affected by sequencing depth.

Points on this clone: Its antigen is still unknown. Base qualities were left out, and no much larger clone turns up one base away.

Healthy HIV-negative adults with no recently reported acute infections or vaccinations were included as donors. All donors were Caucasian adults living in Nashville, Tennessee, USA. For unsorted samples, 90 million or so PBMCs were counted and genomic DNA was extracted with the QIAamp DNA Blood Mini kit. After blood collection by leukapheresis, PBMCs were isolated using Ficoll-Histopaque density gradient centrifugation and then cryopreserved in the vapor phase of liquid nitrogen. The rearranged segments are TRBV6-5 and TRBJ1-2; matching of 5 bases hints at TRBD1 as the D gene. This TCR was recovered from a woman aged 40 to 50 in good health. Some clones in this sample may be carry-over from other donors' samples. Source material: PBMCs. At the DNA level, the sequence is TGTGCCAGCAGTAAAGGCAGGGACTATGGCTACACCTTC. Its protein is CASSKGRDYGYTF.